This TCR beta chain was obtained from a study of T cells after yellow fever vaccination (dated by TCRdb to between 2018 and 2021). Context from the whole study: The SMART-Seq v4 Ultra Low Input RNA kit was used to prepare libraries from fractions with low cell numbers. To follow T-cell clones before and after primary and booster YFV17D yellow fever vaccination, bulk TCR alpha and beta repertoires were sequenced over time. Two healthy male donors made up the cohort, one aged 18 to 30 years and the other aged 30 to 39 years. Bulk PBMC replicates and cell subsets were isolated from blood drawn at multiple timepoints before and after both primary and secondary immunization.

Study-wide conclusions, independent of this receptor: A small fraction of clonotypes showed up in both the CD4 and CD8 compartments, probably as a result of convergent recombination. The secondary T-cell response was weaker than the primary response but faster, peaking on day 5 instead of day 15. Most clones expanded after primary vaccination were re-detected after the booster (approximately 96% of CD4 and 88% of CD8), suggesting broad memory maintenance. Computational filtering was needed because FACS-sorted repertoires could contain abundant contaminating clonotypes from the bulk population. Only a couple of donors were included in the study, so the extent to which the findings can be generalized is limited.

TCR cDNA was made using 5'RACE template switching, a step that added a universal primer site and unique molecular identifiers. Priming of cDNA synthesis was performed from both the TCR alpha and TCR beta constant segments. Libraries were amplified in two PCR steps, with sample barcodes and sequencing adapters added in the second step. Sequencing of libraries was performed on Illumina HiSeq 2500 (2x100 bp) or NovaSeq (2x150 bp). For the original study's pipeline: MIGEC handled demultiplexing of reads and collapsing into UMI consensus sequences, while MiXCR performed V(D)J alignment. Clonotypes responding to the vaccine were identified with edgeR on replicate PBMC samples, with the criteria of FDR below 0.01 and a log2 fold change above 5 up to day 15. CD4 or CD8 identity was assigned to each bulk clonotype according to whether the clonotype was present at higher abundance in the sequenced CD4 repertoire or the sequenced CD8 repertoire. In-frame beta chains were kept once TCRdb had trimmed the public reads at Q25 with fastp and called clones with MiXCR. CDR3 protein sequences are deduplicated, and each keeps its most common genes and DNA. The V and J calls here are based on TCRdb, not the publication. In this sample the table shows under 550,000 distinct CDR3 sequences, less than 25% of which occur a single time. The ten largest clones capture roughly 16% of the sample.

This clonotype was counted between two and nine times. The clone's antigen remains unknown. Per-base quality was not reported, and no clone a single base away is much larger than it. Sample treatment or condition, as interpreted from the label and publication: live attenuated yellow fever vaccine strain. At every blood-draw timepoint, two biological replicates of bulk PBMCs were collected. A standard Ficoll-Paque protocol was used to isolate PBMCs from peripheral blood. RNA was extracted with TriZol from bulk PBMCs, CD4 and CD8 fractions, and dextramer-positive and dextramer-negative fractions. This sequence was found in a man in his late teens or twenties who received the YFV17D yellow fever vaccine. This sample comprised PBMCs, obtained around 3 weeks after the first yellow fever vaccination.

The CDR3 here reads CASSEWGGYGETQYF. In nucleotides, the sequence is TGTGCCAGCAGTGAATGGGGGGGGTATGGAGAGACCCAGTACTTC. The chain joins TRBV6-1 to TRBJ2-5, and 7 bases in between align with TRBD2. Taken from cysteine to phenylalanine, the CDR3 has 15 residues. Only the CDR3 portion is preserved as DNA: 45 bases, with reading frame beginning at the first base. Trimming removed 2 bases from V and 4 bases from J; the gene matches leave 7 bases unexplained. CDR1 is given as MNHNS and CDR2 as SASEGT, both from the germline V gene.